Below, 30 T cell receptor beta chains from the same sample are listed, as sequenced in a study of T cell responses to AZD1222 COVID-19 vaccine. Method: immunoSEQ multiplex PCR; TCRdb's copy keeps in-frame clones and lacks some. The sample holds under 35,000 clones, roughly 92% seen once. The sample here was peripheral blood, taken on day 0 of AZD1222 vaccination. These receptors came from an adult in good health.

The chain couples TRBV5-1 to TRBJ2-4; no clear D. The CDR3 has 15 residues. Germline CDR1 and CDR2: SGHRS and YFSETQ. With 1 base removed from V and 0 bases from J, the gap between germline ends came to 8 bases. Written as DNA, the CDR3 is TGCGCCAGCAGCTTGCCGTCCCCAGCCAAAAACATTCAGTACTTC. Its translation is CASSLPSPAKNIQYF.

The V call is TRBV4-1, the J call TRBJ2-5; D remains ambiguous. The germline V and J ends were trimmed by 4 bases and 5 bases, with 8 bases remaining between them. Germline V CDR1 and CDR2: MGHRA, YSYEKL. The CDR3 is 12 residues long. The chain's CDR3 is CASSRVRETQYF. CDR3 sequence (DNA): TGCGCCAGCAGCCGGGTTAGGGAGACCCAGTACTTC.

The CDR3 coding sequence is TGCGCCAGCAGCCGATCCACAGGGGGGGCCTCTGGGGCCAACGTCCTGACTTTC. Protein product: CASSRSTGGASGANVLTF. The chain links TRBV5-1 to TRBJ2-6, with D perhaps matching TRBD1 (8 bases). This CDR3 has 18 residues. Trimming pared 4 bases from V and 0 bases from J, leaving 17 bases between. From germline, CDR1 is SGHRS and CDR2 YFSETQ.

The chain links TRBV9 to TRBJ2-3; D ambiguous. CDR1 SGDLS and CDR2 YYNGEE come from the germline V gene. With 0 bases removed from V and 8 bases from J, the gap between germline ends came to 13 bases. The CDR3 contains 14 residues. DNA for the CDR3: TGTGCCAGCAGCGTAGGGCAGGTCCACGGTACGCAGTATTTT. This codes for CASSVGQVHGTQYF.

V is TRBV19 and J is TRBJ1-2; 10 bases align to TRBD1. This CDR3 contains 14 residues. The V segment lost 3 bases and the J segment 7 bases; nucleotides outside the gene matches: 5. Germline CDR1 LNHDA, CDR2 SQIVND (reference sequence). The chain's CDR3 is CASSMDRGMVGYTF. In nucleotides, the CDR3 is TGTGCCAGTAGTATGGACAGGGGGATGGTTGGCTACACCTTC.

The J gene is TRBJ1-2, the V gene TRBV7-2, with TRBD1 as a possible D gene (5 bases). The CDR3 has 15 amino acids. V was shortened by 5 bases and J by 6 bases, with 19 bases between the two germline ends. The V gene's germline CDR1 is SGHTA and CDR2 FQGNSA. The CDR3 reads CASSTDGAGKDGYTF. The CDR3 bases are TGTGCCAGCAGCACCGATGGGGCAGGGAAAGATGGCTACACCTTC. The whole variable domain, filled in from reference TRBV7-2 and TRBJ1-2, reads GAGVSQSPSNKVTEKGKDVELRCDPISGHTALYWYRQSLGQGLEFLIYFQGNSAPDKSGLPSDRFSAERTGGSVSTLTIQRTQQEDSAVYLCASSTDGAGKDGYTFGSGTRLTVV.

The chain employs TRBV19 and TRBJ2-2; D possibly corresponds to TRBD2 (5 bases). The CDR3 loop spans 15 amino acids. Germline V gene data show CDR1 as LNHDA and CDR2 as SQIVND (reference sequence). Trimming cost V 6 bases and J 3 bases, with 14 bases left between them. The DNA of the CDR3 is TGTGCCAGTAGCCAGGACTTAACGGACACCGGGGAGCTGTTTTTT. Protein: CASSQDLTDTGELFF.

The chain is built from TRBV29-1 and TRBJ1-6; D gene ambiguous. Germline V CDR1 and CDR2: SQVTM, ANQGSEA. V lost 7 bases to trimming and J lost 6 bases, with 7 bases between them. The CDR3 has 11 residues. The CDR3 sequence: CSDWGNSPLHF. The CDR3 nucleotides are TGCAGCGACTGGGGTAATTCACCCCTCCACTTT.

This chain connects TRBV5-1 to TRBJ1-2, with D maybe TRBD1 (5 bases). V gave up 4 bases and J gave up 4 bases, with 17 bases separating them. From germline, CDR1 is SGHRS and CDR2 YFSETQ. The CDR3 has 15 residues. CDR3 sequence reads: CASSPGTPLGYGYTF. CDR3 in DNA: TGCGCCAGCAGCCCCGGGACTCCCCTTGGCTATGGCTACACCTTC. Full variable domain (outside the CDR3, taken from reference TRBV5-1 and TRBJ1-2): KAGVTQTPRYLIKTRGQQVTLSCSPISGHRSVSWYQQTPGQGLQFLFEYFSETQRNKGNFPGRFSGRQFSNSRSEMNVSTLELGDSALYLCASSPGTPLGYGYTFGSGTRLTVV.

This chain connects TRBV5-5 to TRBJ1-5; the D gene is possibly TRBD1 (6 bases). The germline V gene encodes CDR1 SGHKS and CDR2 YYEKEE (reference sequence). This CDR3 comprises 14 residues. With 4 bases removed from V and 7 bases from J, the gap between germline ends came to 15 bases. DNA of the CDR3: TGTGCCAGCAGCAGAACAGGGTTTGGGCAGCCCCAGCATTTT. Amino acid sequence: CASSRTGFGQPQHF.

The gene calls are TRBV9 and TRBJ2-3; D unclear. Germline loops: CDR1 SGDLS, CDR2 YYNGEE. Trimming pared 0 bases from V and 2 bases from J, leaving 4 bases between. The CDR3 extends over 13 amino acids. The CDR3 region has the DNA TGTGCCAGCAGCGTAGGGATCACAGATACGCAGTATTTT. Protein: CASSVGITDTQYF.

This clone showed up just once. Here the CDR3 reads CASSVDGAGGTDTQYF. DNA for the CDR3: TGTGCCAGCAGCGTAGACGGGGCAGGGGGCACAGATACGCAGTATTTT. The V and J genes are TRBV9 and TRBJ2-3; tentative D call: TRBD1 (6 bases). V was trimmed by 0 bases and J by 1 base, leaving 12 bases between them. The CDR3 totals 16 residues. CDR1 SGDLS and CDR2 YYNGEE come from the germline V gene.

The chain has TRBV29-1 and TRBJ2-5; 11 bases are shared with TRBD1. Germline assignment: CDR1 SQVTM and CDR2 ANQGSEA. V shed 5 bases, J shed 2 bases, and the junction held 10 bases outside the gene matches. This CDR3 has 16 residues. CDR3 coding DNA: TGCAGCGTTTTCGGGACAGGGGGAAGGAGGCAAGAGACCCAGTACTTC. Protein: CSVFGTGGRRQETQYF.

The chain combines TRBV5-4 with TRBJ1-3; a weak D match, TRBD1 (5 bases). The CDR3 runs 17 residues. Germline V gene data show CDR1 as SGHNT and CDR2 as YYREEE (reference sequence). Between the trimmed V and J ends, which lost 0 bases and 0 bases, there was a span of 13 bases. The CDR3 protein is CASSLGPQGVSGNTIYF. DNA of the CDR3: TGTGCCAGCAGCTTGGGGCCCCAGGGAGTCTCTGGAAACACCATATATTTT.

J is TRBJ1-4 and V is TRBV18; tentative D call: TRBD1 (5 bases). The CDR3 runs to 16 residues. Germline values: CDR1 KGHSH, CDR2 LQKENI. V dropped 3 bases and J dropped 0 bases, with 11 bases sitting between them. CDR3 amino acids: CASSPRQSTTNEKLFF. The CDR3 bases are TGTGCCAGCTCACCCCGACAGTCTACAACTAATGAAAAACTGTTTTTT.

A single count supports this clone. The gene calls are TRBV4-3 and TRBJ2-3; 9 bases match TRBD1. This CDR3 is 15 amino acids long. The V gene end was trimmed by 5 bases and the J gene end by 5 bases; junction bases not matched to a gene: 8. Germline CDR1 is LGHNA and CDR2 is YSLEER. This CDR3 is CASSNNRGQGDTQYF. CDR3 DNA sequence: TGCGCCAGCAGCAATAACAGGGGGCAGGGAGATACGCAGTATTTT.

This sequence joins TRBV10-3 and TRBJ1-5; 7 nucleotides match TRBD1. The length of the CDR3 is 18 residues. V trimming: 0 bases; J trimming: 4 bases; junction bases outside the gene matches: 12. From germline, CDR1 is ENHRY and CDR2 SYGVKD. The CDR3 protein is CAISESRARGTFNQPQHF. CDR3 nucleotides: TGTGCCATCAGTGAGTCGAGGGCCAGGGGGACATTTAATCAGCCCCAGCATTTT.

The chain has TRBV6-2 or TRBV6-3 and TRBJ2-2; maybe TRBD2 (5 bases). Germline V CDR1 and CDR2: MNHEY, SVGEGT. V gave up 0 bases and J gave up 4 bases, with 15 bases separating them. This CDR3 is 17 amino acids long. The CDR3 DNA sequence: TGTGCCAGCAGTTACTCCGGCTCTAGGGCGGGCACCGGGGAGCTGTTTTTT. The encoded protein is CASSYSGSRAGTGELFF.

This CDR3 is CATSKTGGYAEAFF. CDR3 DNA: TGTGCCACCAGCAAAACAGGGGGGTACGCTGAAGCTTTCTTT. This rearrangement joins TRBV15 to TRBJ1-1, with 8 positions matching TRBD1. With 4 bases clipped from V and 6 bases from J, the junction kept 7 bases outside the gene matches. The germline V gene encodes CDR1 LNHNV and CDR2 YYDKDF (reference sequence). The CDR3 is 14 amino acids.

This clone has just a few counts. This rearrangement joins TRBV7-2 to TRBJ1-2, with unresolved D. Deletions cut 2 bases from V and 3 bases from J, with 10 bases between. Germline V gives CDR1 SGHTA, CDR2 FQGNSA. The CDR3 is 14 amino acids. CDR3 loop: CASSLQPGYYGYTF. The DNA for the CDR3 is TGTGCCAGCAGCTTACAACCGGGGTACTATGGCTACACCTTC.

The gene calls are TRBV4-3 and TRBJ1-1; the D is unclear. Between the trimmed V and J ends, which lost 0 bases and 0 bases, there was a span of 11 bases. This CDR3 spans 16 amino acids. Germline values: CDR1 LGHNA, CDR2 YSLEER. CDR3 sequence reads: CASSQDFPTVNTEAFF. The CDR3 coding sequence is TGCGCCAGCAGCCAAGATTTCCCGACGGTGAACACTGAAGCTTTCTTT.

V and J are TRBV10-2 and TRBJ2-7; D remains ambiguous. CDR1 is WSHSY and CDR2 is SAAADI in the germline V gene. The V end lost 4 bases, the J end lost 3 bases, and 4 bases lay between the germline ends. The CDR3 extends over 11 amino acids. The CDR3 bases are TGCGCCAGCAGTGCCGGCTACGAGCAGTACTTC. Encoded protein: CASSAGYEQYF.

This clone was detected once. The V and J genes are TRBV18 and TRBJ1-6; D gene ambiguous. The germline V gene encodes CDR1 KGHSH and CDR2 LQKENI. V lost 1 base and J lost 1, with 5 bases in between. There are 15 residues in the CDR3. The DNA for the CDR3 is TGTGCCAGCTCACCACAGGGTTCCTATAATTCACCCCTCCACTTT. This gives the protein CASSPQGSYNSPLHF.

The V and J genes are TRBV7-2 and TRBJ2-7; no clear D. Germline V gene sequence: CDR1 SGHTA, CDR2 FQGNSA. The CDR3 sequence is 15 residues long. V was trimmed by 5 bases and J by 0 bases, leaving 14 bases between them. The CDR3 reads CASSGSASYSYEQYF. Written as DNA, the CDR3 is TGTGCCAGCAGCGGCTCAGCCTCGTACTCCTACGAGCAGTACTTC.

V usage is TRBV29-1 and J usage is TRBJ1-2; 8 positions match TRBD1. CDR1 and CDR2 from the germline V gene are SQVTM and ANQGSEA. CDR3 length: 14 residues. The ends lost 5 bases at V and 2 bases at J; junction bases unmatched: 7. The CDR3 region is CSVTGTGSNYGYTF. CDR3 DNA: TGCAGCGTTACCGGGACAGGATCAAACTATGGCTACACCTTC.

The chain links TRBV7-2 to TRBJ1-3; 11 bases agree with TRBD1. V shed 4 bases, J shed 0 bases, and the junction held 2 bases outside the gene matches. The length of the CDR3 is 16 residues. Germline lookup yields CDR1 SGHTA and CDR2 FQGNSA. CDR3: CASSSGQGASGNTIYF. CDR3 DNA sequence: TGTGCCAGCAGCTCTGGACAGGGGGCCTCTGGAAACACCATATATTTT.

The rearrangement joins TRBV7-2 to TRBJ1-2; D is possibly TRBD1 (5 bases). V lost 1 base and J lost 8, with 17 bases in between. Germline V gives CDR1 SGHTA, CDR2 FQGNSA. The CDR3 has 15 amino acids. This CDR3 is CASSLDGRVMSGYTF. As DNA, the CDR3 is TGTGCCAGCAGCTTAGATGGCAGGGTGATGAGCGGCTACACCTTC.

The chain joins TRBV19 to TRBJ2-7; the match to TRBD1 covers 9 bases. Germline V gene data show CDR1 as LNHDA and CDR2 as SQIVND (reference sequence). The CDR3 consists of 14 residues. The trim removed 4 bases at V and 5 bases at J, leaving 6 bases unmatched. CDR3 DNA sequence: TGTGCCAGTAGTACTCGGGACAGGGCCAACGAGCAGTACTTC. Translation gives CASSTRDRANEQYF.

This chain joins TRBV19 and TRBJ2-7, with D perhaps matching TRBD1 (6 bases). CDR1 and CDR2 from the germline V gene are LNHDA and SQIVND (reference sequence). The CDR3 has 12 amino acids. V was trimmed by 8 bases and J by 4 bases, leaving 12 bases between them. The CDR3 protein is CASGDIRYEQYF. CDR3 coding DNA: TGTGCCAGTGGGGACATTCGGTACGAGCAGTACTTC.

This clone occurred a few times. The rearrangement joins TRBV5-6 to TRBJ2-7; 7 bases fit TRBD2. The germline CDR1 and CDR2 sequences are SGHDT and YYEEEE. The J segment lost 0 bases and the V segment lost 2 bases, leaving 2 bases of the junction unmatched. The CDR3 has 14 amino acids. CDR3 in amino acids: CASSLAGLSYEQYF. As DNA, the CDR3 is TGTGCCAGCAGCTTAGCGGGGCTCTCCTACGAGCAGTACTTC.